The present T cell receptor (beta chain) was sequenced within a study of T cell clonotyping in hematopoietic cell transplantation. The CDR3 totals 10 residues. Deletions cut 8 bases from V and 10 bases from J, with 11 bases between. Germline values: CDR1 MNHNY, CDR2 SVGAGI (reference sequence). Study observations and caveats: Recipient TCR diversity dropped after transplant; expanded clonotypes rose from day 30 to 180. Without cell sorting, CD4 versus CD8 contributions remain unresolved. Higher Inverse Simpson Index values in graft donor and pretransplant recipient predicted broader posttransplant TCR diversity.

The repertoire was sequenced with immunoSEQ multiplex PCR; TCRdb's copy has only in-frame clones and lacks some. Among some 40,000 clones listed, roughly 94% were seen once. Comment on this clone: What it binds is not known.

The clonotype was recovered from a woman aged 50 to 65 in good health. Some clones in this sample may be carry-over from other donors' samples. This chain connects TRBV6-6 to TRBJ1-2; D is ambiguous. The sample consisted of peripheral blood mononuclear cells. CDR3: CASGGSTYTF. CDR3 coding DNA: TGTGCCAGCGGTGGTAGTACCTACACCTTC.